Listed below are T cell receptor beta chains from one sample, sequenced in a study of beta chain features in type 1 diabetes. Profiled with immunoSEQ multiplex PCR; TCRdb holds only in-frame clones, not every one. The repertoire holds about 370,000 clones, with over 8.5% as singletons. Source material: central memory CD4+ T cells from blood. The receptors shown here come from a young man with type 1 diabetes. CDR3s include the opening cysteine and the closing phenylalanine or tryptophan. The D gene is left open where the match is weak. The size field is filled for only some rows; it gives once, few, many or a size class.

cdr3_length: 12; j_call: TRBJ1-2; d_call: -; clone_size: -; v_call: TRBV4-2; cdr3_aa: CASSLVGHGYTF; cdr3_nt: TGTGCCAGCAGCTTGGTGGGACATGGCTACACCTTC
cdr3_length: 15; j_call: TRBJ2-6; d_call: -; clone_size: many; v_call: TRBV9; cdr3_aa: CASSRALQGTNVLTF; cdr3_nt: TGTGCCAGCAGCCGAGCCTTACAGGGAACCAACGTCCTGACTTTC
cdr3_length: 14; j_call: TRBJ2-1; d_call: -; clone_size: -; v_call: TRBV6-1; cdr3_aa: CASNRRISYNEQFF; cdr3_nt: TGTGCCAGCAATAGACGGATCTCCTACAATGAGCAGTTCTTC
cdr3_length: 15; j_call: TRBJ2-5; d_call: -; clone_size: few; v_call: TRBV28; cdr3_aa: CASSSFGTSRETQYF; cdr3_nt: TGTGCCAGCAGTTCCTTTGGGACTTCTCGCGAGACCCAGTACTTC
cdr3_length: 13; j_call: TRBJ2-1; d_call: TRBD1; clone_size: few; v_call: TRBV7-2; cdr3_aa: CASAQGANNEQFF; cdr3_nt: TGTGCCAGCGCGCAGGGGGCAAACAATGAGCAGTTCTTC
cdr3_length: 15; j_call: TRBJ2-3; d_call: TRBD2; clone_size: few; v_call: TRBV27; cdr3_aa: CASKGTITLWDTQYF; cdr3_nt: TGTGCCAGCAAAGGGACTATCACCTTGTGGGATACGCAGTATTTT
cdr3_length: 11; j_call: TRBJ2-5; d_call: -; clone_size: few; v_call: TRBV10-2; cdr3_aa: CASSEIETQYF; cdr3_nt: TGCGCCAGCAGTGAGATTGAGACCCAGTACTTC
cdr3_length: 16; j_call: TRBJ2-1; d_call: TRBD1; clone_size: few; v_call: TRBV7-2; cdr3_aa: CASSPIRGPYYNEQFF; cdr3_nt: TGTGCCAGCAGCCCCATCAGGGGGCCGTACTACAATGAGCAGTTCTTC
cdr3_length: 16; j_call: TRBJ2-1; d_call: -; clone_size: few; v_call: TRBV15; cdr3_aa: CATSREINNLYNEQFF; cdr3_nt: TGTGCCACCAGCAGAGAGATCAATAACCTTTACAATGAGCAGTTCTTC
cdr3_length: 14; j_call: TRBJ2-2; d_call: -; clone_size: many; v_call: TRBV30; cdr3_aa: CAWSIGQNTGELFF; cdr3_nt: TGTGCCTGGAGCATAGGACAGAACACCGGGGAGCTGTTTTTT
cdr3_length: 13; j_call: TRBJ2-1; d_call: TRBD1; clone_size: -; v_call: TRBV6-5; cdr3_aa: CASSSGQDNEQFF; cdr3_nt: TGTGCCAGCAGTTCCGGACAGGACAATGAGCAGTTCTTC
cdr3_length: 16; j_call: TRBJ1-5; d_call: TRBD1; clone_size: -; v_call: TRBV28; cdr3_aa: CASSLVTGGGDQPQHF; cdr3_nt: TGTGCCAGCAGTTTAGTTACAGGGGGTGGAGATCAGCCCCAGCATTTT
cdr3_length: 16; j_call: TRBJ2-5; d_call: -; clone_size: -; v_call: TRBV4-2; cdr3_aa: CASSLVSGQESETQYF; cdr3_nt: TGTGCCAGCAGCCTAGTAAGCGGGCAGGAGTCAGAGACCCAGTACTTC
cdr3_length: 13; j_call: TRBJ2-3; d_call: -; clone_size: -; v_call: TRBV7-2; cdr3_aa: CASSLGREDTQYF; cdr3_nt: TGTGCCAGCAGCTTAGGCCGGGAGGATACGCAGTATTTT
cdr3_length: 12; j_call: TRBJ2-5; d_call: -; clone_size: few; v_call: TRBV29-1; cdr3_aa: CSVEGLQETQYF; cdr3_nt: TGCAGCGTTGAAGGATTACAAGAGACCCAGTACTTC
cdr3_length: 13; j_call: TRBJ1-3; d_call: -; clone_size: few; v_call: TRBV5-4; cdr3_aa: CASSFQAGNTIYF; cdr3_nt: TGTGCCAGCAGCTTTCAAGCTGGAAACACCATATATTTT
cdr3_length: 16; j_call: TRBJ2-1; d_call: -; clone_size: -; v_call: TRBV7-9; cdr3_aa: CASSLAEGSSYNEQFF; cdr3_nt: TGTGCCAGCAGCTTAGCCGAGGGGAGCTCCTACAATGAGCAGTTCTTC
cdr3_length: 15; j_call: TRBJ1-1; d_call: -; clone_size: -; v_call: TRBV5-4; cdr3_aa: CASSPMGGMNTEAFF; cdr3_nt: TGTGCCAGCAGCCCCATGGGTGGAATGAACACTGAAGCTTTCTTT
cdr3_length: 17; j_call: TRBJ2-1; d_call: TRBD1; clone_size: few; v_call: TRBV19; cdr3_aa: CASSISWAGTGNNEQFF; cdr3_nt: TGTGCCAGTAGTATTTCTTGGGCCGGGACAGGGAACAATGAGCAGTTCTTC
cdr3_length: 13; j_call: TRBJ2-2; d_call: -; clone_size: few; v_call: TRBV25-1; cdr3_aa: CASSETNSGELFF; cdr3_nt: TGTGCCAGCAGTGAAACCAACTCCGGGGAGCTGTTTTTT
cdr3_length: 13; j_call: TRBJ1-1; d_call: -; clone_size: -; v_call: TRBV2; cdr3_aa: CASRTEGHTEAFF; cdr3_nt: TGTGCCAGCAGGACAGAGGGGCACACTGAAGCTTTCTTT
cdr3_length: 16; j_call: TRBJ1-4; d_call: TRBD1; clone_size: few; v_call: TRBV27; cdr3_aa: CASSLPPGTGSEKLFF; cdr3_nt: TGTGCCAGCAGTTTACCCCCCGGGACAGGGAGTGAGAAACTGTTTTTT
cdr3_length: 14; j_call: TRBJ2-7; d_call: -; clone_size: -; v_call: TRBV7-7; cdr3_aa: CASSYGDLGGEQYF; cdr3_nt: TGTGCCAGCAGCTACGGGGACCTCGGAGGCGAGCAGTACTTC
cdr3_length: 14; j_call: TRBJ2-2; d_call: -; clone_size: few; v_call: TRBV4-3; cdr3_aa: CASREEKNTGELFF; cdr3_nt: TGCGCCAGCAGAGAGGAGAAGAACACCGGGGAGCTGTTTTTT
cdr3_length: 13; j_call: TRBJ2-1; d_call: -; clone_size: -; v_call: TRBV10-3; cdr3_aa: CATGQRSYNEQFF; cdr3_nt: TGTGCCACCGGACAGAGAAGCTACAATGAGCAGTTCTTC
cdr3_length: 13; j_call: TRBJ1-5; d_call: TRBD1; clone_size: few; v_call: TRBV6-5; cdr3_aa: CASSWTGRQPQHF; cdr3_nt: TGTGCCAGCAGTTGGACAGGGCGGCAGCCCCAGCATTTT
cdr3_length: 15; j_call: TRBJ2-7; d_call: -; clone_size: -; v_call: TRBV7-3; cdr3_aa: CASSFTGALLYEQYF; cdr3_nt: TGTGCCAGCAGCTTTACGGGGGCCCTTCTCTACGAGCAGTACTTC